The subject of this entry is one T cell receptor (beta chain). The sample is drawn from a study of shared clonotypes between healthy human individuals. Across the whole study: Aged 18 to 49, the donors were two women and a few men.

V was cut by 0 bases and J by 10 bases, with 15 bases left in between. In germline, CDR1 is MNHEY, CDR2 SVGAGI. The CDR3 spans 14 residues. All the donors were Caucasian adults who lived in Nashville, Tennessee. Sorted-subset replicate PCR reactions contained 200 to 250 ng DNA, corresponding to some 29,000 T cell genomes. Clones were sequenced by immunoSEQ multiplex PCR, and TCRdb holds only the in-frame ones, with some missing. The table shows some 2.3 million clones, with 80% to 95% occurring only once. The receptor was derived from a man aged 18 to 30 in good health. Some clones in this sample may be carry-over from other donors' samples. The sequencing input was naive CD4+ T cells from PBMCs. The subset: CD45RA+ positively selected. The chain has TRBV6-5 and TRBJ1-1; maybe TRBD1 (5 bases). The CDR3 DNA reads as TGTGCCAGCAGTTACTCGAGAGGCGGGGCACCAGCTTTCTTT. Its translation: CASSYSRGGAPAFF.